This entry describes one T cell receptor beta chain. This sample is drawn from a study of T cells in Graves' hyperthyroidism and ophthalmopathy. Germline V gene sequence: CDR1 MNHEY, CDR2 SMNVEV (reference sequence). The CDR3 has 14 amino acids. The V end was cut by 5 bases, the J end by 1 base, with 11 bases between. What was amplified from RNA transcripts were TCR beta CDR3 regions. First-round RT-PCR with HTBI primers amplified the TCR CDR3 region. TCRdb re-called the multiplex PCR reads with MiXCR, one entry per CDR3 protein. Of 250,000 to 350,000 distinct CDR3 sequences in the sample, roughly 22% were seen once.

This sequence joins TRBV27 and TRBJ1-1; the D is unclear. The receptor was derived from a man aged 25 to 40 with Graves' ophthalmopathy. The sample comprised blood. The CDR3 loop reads CASSGLVRNTEAFF. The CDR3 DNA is TGTGCCAGCAGTGGATTGGTCAGGAACACTGAAGCTTTCTTT.